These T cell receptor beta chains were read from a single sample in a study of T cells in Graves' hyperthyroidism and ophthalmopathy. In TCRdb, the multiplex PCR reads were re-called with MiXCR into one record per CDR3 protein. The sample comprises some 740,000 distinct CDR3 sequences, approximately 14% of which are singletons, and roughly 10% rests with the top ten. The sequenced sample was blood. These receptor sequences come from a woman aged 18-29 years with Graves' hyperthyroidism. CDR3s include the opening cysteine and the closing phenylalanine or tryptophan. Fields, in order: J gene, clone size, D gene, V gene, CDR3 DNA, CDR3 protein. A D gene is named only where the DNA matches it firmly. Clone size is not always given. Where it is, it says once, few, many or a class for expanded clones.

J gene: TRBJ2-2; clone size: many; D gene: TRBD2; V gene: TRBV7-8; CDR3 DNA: TGTGCCAGCAGCTTAGTGGCCCCCGGCAGGACTAGTACCGGGGAGCTGTTTTTT; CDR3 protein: CASSLVAPGRTSTGELFF
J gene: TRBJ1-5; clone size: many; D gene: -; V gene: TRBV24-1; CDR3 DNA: TGTGCCACCAGTCCTCAGAATAGCAATCAGCCCCAGCATTTT; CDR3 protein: CATSPQNSNQPQHF
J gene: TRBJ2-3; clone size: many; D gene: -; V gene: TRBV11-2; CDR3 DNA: TGTGCCAGCAGCTTGTGGCACCAGGCAGATACGCAGTATTTT; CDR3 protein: CASSLWHQADTQYF
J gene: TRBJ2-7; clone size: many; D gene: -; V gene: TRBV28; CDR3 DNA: TGTGCCAGCAGTGACCAAAGTAGCTCCTACGAGCAGTACTTC; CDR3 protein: CASSDQSSSYEQYF
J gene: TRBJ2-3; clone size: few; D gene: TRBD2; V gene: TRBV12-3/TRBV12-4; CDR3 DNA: TGTGCCAGCAGTTTACTCGCGGGAGGTGGGGATACGCAGTATTTT; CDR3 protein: CASSLLAGGGDTQYF
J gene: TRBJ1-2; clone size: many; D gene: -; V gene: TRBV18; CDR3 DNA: TGTGCCAGCTCCCGACAGGTTAGCTATGGCTACACCTTC; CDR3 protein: CASSRQVSYGYTF
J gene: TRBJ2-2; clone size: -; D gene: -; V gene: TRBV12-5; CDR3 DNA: TGTGCTAGTGGTAACTCTAGGCAGGGCGGCGACACCGGGGAGCTGTTTTTT; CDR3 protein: CASGNSRQGGDTGELFF
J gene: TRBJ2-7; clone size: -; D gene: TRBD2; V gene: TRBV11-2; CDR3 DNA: TGTGCCAGCAGCTCCCAGATGAGCGGGAGGGCCTCAGCAAGAACTTCGACCTACGAGCAGTGCTTC; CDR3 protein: CASSSQMSGRASARTSTYEQCF
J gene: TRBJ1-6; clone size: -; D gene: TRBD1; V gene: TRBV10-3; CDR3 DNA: TGTGCCATCTCCGGGGGGACAGGGAGAAATTCACCCCTCCACTTT; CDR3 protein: CAISGGTGRNSPLHF
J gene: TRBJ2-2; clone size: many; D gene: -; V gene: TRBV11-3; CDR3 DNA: TGTGCCAGCAGCTTAGGAGGGGACGCAGCCACCGGGGAGCTGTTTTTT; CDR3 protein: CASSLGGDAATGELFF
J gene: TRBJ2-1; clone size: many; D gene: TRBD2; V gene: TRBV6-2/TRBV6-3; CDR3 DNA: TGTGCCAGCAGCTCGATTGGACTAGCGGGAAACAATGAGCAGTTCTTC; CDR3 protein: CASSSIGLAGNNEQFF
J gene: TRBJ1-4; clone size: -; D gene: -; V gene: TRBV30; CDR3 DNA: TGTGCCTCCGACGGTTACAGCTCTGGGGTTGAAAAACTGTTTTTT; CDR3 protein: CASDGYSSGVEKLFF
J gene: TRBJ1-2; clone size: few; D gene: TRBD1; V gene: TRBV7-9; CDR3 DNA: TGTGCCAGCAGCTTGGTCGACAGGGGGCTCTTTGGCTACACCTTC; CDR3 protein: CASSLVDRGLFGYTF
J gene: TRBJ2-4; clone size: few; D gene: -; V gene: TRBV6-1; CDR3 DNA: TGTGCCAGCAGTGAAGCGATTCTGGGTCATCTAGCCAAAAACATTCAGTACTTC; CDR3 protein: CASSEAILGHLAKNIQYF
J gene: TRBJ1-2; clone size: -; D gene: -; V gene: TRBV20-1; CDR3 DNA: TGCAGTGCTAGCCTGGGGTCCGGCTACACCTTC; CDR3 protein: CSASLGSGYTF
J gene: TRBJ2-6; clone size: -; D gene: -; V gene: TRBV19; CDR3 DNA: TGTGCCAGTAGTGAAACACAAAGGAGCTCTGGGGCCAACGTCCTGACTTTC; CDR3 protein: CASSETQRSSGANVLTF
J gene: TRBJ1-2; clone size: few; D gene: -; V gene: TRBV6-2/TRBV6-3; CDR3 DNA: TGTGCCAGCAGTTACGTCCCCCGCGAGTCCCGTTGCCGCTACACCTTC; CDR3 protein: CASSYVPRESRCRYTF
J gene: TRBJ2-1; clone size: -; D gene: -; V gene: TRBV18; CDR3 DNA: TGTGCCAGCTCACCATATCACTCAGCCGGATCCTTCTACAATGAGCAGTTCTTC; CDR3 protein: CASSPYHSAGSFYNEQFF
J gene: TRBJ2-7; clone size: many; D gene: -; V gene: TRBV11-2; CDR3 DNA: TGTGCCAGCAGCTTGGAGACTCCCAACGAGCAGTACTTC; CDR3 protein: CASSLETPNEQYF
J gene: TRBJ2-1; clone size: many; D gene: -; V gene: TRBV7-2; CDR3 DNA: TGTGCCAGCAGGGCCCCACCGGGGTGGGGGAGTAGTTCCTACAATGAGCAGTTCTTC; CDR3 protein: CASRAPPGWGSSSYNEQFF
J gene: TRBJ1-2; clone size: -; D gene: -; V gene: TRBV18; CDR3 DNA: TGTGCCAGCTCACCACTCAACCACAGGGATGGCTACACCTTC; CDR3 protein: CASSPLNHRDGYTF
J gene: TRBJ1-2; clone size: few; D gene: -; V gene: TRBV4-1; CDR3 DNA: TGCGCCAGCAGCCAAGAAGGAATCGGTGGCTACACCTTC; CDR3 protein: CASSQEGIGGYTF
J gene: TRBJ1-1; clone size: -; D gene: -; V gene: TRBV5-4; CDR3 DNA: TGTGCCAGCAGCCAGACCTGGGGCGCGAACACTGAAGCTTTCTTT; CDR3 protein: CASSQTWGANTEAFF
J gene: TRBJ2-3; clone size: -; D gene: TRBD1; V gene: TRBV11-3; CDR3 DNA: TGTGCCAGCAGCTTCCGGGACAGGGCAGGAGAAGATACGCAGTATTTT; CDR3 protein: CASSFRDRAGEDTQYF
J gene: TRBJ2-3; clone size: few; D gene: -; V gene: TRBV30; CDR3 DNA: TGTGCCTGGAAGCCAGGGGTCTCGACAGATACGCAGTATTTT; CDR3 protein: CAWKPGVSTDTQYF
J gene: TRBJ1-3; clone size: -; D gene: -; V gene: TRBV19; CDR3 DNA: TGTGCCAGTATGGCCCTGGAAAGGGGCGTTGGAAACACCATATATTTT; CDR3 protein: CASMALERGVGNTIYF
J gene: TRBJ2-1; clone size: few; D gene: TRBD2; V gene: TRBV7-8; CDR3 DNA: TGTGCCACCAGGCCACCCAATAGCGGGGTAGTCTACAATGAGCAGTTCTTC; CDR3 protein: CATRPPNSGVVYNEQFF
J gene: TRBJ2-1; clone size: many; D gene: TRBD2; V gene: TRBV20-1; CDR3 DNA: TGCAGTGCTAGAGCCCCCCCGACTAGCGGGTCTTACAATGAGCAGTTCTTC; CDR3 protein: CSARAPPTSGSYNEQFF
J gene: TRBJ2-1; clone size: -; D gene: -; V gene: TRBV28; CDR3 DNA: TGTGCCAGCAGTTTCGAGGGCAGAGGATACAATGAGCAGTTCTTC; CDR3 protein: CASSFEGRGYNEQFF
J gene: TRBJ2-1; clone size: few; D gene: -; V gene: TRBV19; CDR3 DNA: TGTGCCAGTAGTATAGGCCCCCTTAGGCAGGGAAATGAGCAGTTCTTC; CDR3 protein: CASSIGPLRQGNEQFF
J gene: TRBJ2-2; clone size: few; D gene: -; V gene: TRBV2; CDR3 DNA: TGTGCCAGCAAGGGACAACCAACCGGGGAGCTGTTTTTT; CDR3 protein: CASKGQPTGELFF
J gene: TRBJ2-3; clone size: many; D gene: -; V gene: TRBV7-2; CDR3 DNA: TGTGCCAGCAGCTCCTTCGGCGGTAGCACAGATACGCAGTATTTT; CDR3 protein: CASSSFGGSTDTQYF
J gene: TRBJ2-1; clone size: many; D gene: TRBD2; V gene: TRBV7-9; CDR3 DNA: TGTGCCAGCAGCTTAGTAGCGGGAACGGGCAATGAGCAGTTCTTC; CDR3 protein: CASSLVAGTGNEQFF
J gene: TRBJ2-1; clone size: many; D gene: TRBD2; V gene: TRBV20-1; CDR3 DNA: TGCAGTGCGCCACTAGCGCCGAGCTCCTACAATGAGCAGTTCTTC; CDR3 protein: CSAPLAPSSYNEQFF
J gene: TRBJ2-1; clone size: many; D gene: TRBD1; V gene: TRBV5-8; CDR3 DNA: TGTGCCAGCACTCTAGGGGGACAGGCTTACTCCTACAATGAGCAGTTCTTC; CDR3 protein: CASTLGGQAYSYNEQFF
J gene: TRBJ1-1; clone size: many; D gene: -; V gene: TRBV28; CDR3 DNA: TGTGCCAGCAGGGAACAGCTACTGAACACTGAAGCTTTCTTT; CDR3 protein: CASREQLLNTEAFF
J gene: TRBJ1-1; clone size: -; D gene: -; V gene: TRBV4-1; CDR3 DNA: TGCGCCAGCAGCCAAGCACCCCTTTCTAACTGGGGGAGGGTCACTGAAGCTTTCTTT; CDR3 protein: CASSQAPLSNWGRVTEAFF
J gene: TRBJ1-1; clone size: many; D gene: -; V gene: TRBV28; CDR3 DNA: TGTGCCAGCAGTCCCAGGGGCCTGGGCACTGAAGCTTTCTTT; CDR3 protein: CASSPRGLGTEAFF
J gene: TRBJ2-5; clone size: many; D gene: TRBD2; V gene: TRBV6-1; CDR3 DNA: TGTGCCAGCAGTGAAACTAGCGCCCAAGAGACCCAGTACTTC; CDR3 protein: CASSETSAQETQYF
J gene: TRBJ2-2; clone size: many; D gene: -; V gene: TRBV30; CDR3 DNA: TGTGCCTGGAGTGTCATTCGTGTGTTAACCGGGGAGCTGTTTTTT; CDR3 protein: CAWSVIRVLTGELFF
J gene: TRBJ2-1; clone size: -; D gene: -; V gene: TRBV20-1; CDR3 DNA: TGTGGCTTGTCCTACAATGAGCAGTTCTTC; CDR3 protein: CGLSYNEQFF
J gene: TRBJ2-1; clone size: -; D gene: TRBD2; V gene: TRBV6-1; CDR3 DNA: TGTGCCAGCAGGGTCCTACTAGCGAGCTCCTACAATGAGCAGTTCTTC; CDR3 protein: CASRVLLASSYNEQFF
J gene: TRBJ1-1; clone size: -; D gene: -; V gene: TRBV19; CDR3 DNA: TGTGCCAGCAAAGGGGGGAACACTGAAGCTTTCTTT; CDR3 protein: CASKGGNTEAFF
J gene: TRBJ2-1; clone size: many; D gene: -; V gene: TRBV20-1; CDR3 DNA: TGCAGTGCTAGAGAACCAACCGGGACGACAAACAATGAGCAGTTCTTC; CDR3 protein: CSAREPTGTTNNEQFF
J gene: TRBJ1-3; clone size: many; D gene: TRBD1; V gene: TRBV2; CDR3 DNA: TGTGCCAGCAGTGAGTCGTCGTTGACAGGGTGGATTTTGTCTGGAAACACCATATATTTT; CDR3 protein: CASSESSLTGWILSGNTIYF
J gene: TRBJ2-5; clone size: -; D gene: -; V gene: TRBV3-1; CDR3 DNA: TGTGCCAGCAGCCGAATAGAAAGACAGCGGCAAGAGACCCAGTACTTC; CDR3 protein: CASSRIERQRQETQYF
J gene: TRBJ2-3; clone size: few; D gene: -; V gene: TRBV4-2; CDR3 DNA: TGTGCCAGCAGCCAAACACCACCGGGCCAGGGTATCACAGATACGCAGTATTTT; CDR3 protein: CASSQTPPGQGITDTQYF
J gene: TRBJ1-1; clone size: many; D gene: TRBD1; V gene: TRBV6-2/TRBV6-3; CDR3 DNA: TGTGCCAGCAGACGACGTACTAGGGACAGTTATTCGAACACTGAAGCTTTCTTT; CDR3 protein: CASRRRTRDSYSNTEAFF
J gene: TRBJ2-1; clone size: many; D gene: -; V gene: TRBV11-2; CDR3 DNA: TGTGCCAGCAGCTTACGTTTCGGAGAGGTCTACAATGAGCAGTTCTTC; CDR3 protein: CASSLRFGEVYNEQFF
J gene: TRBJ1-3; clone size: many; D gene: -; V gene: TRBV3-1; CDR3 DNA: TGTGCCAGCAGCCAAGTACCTCGGGGCTCTGGAAACACCATATATTTT; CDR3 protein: CASSQVPRGSGNTIYF
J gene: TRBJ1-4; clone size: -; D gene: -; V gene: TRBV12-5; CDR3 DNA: TGTGCTAGTGGTCCAGGACAGTTGGGGGAAAAACTGTTTTTT; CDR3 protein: CASGPGQLGEKLFF
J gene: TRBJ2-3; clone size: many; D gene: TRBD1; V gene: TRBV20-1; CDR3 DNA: TGCAGTGCTAGACTGGGACAGCCGGAAAGGGATACGCAGTATTTT; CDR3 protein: CSARLGQPERDTQYF
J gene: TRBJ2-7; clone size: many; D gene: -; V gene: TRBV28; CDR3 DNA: TGTGCCAGCAGTTTAACCCGGGGTCACGAGCAGTACTTC; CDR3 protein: CASSLTRGHEQYF
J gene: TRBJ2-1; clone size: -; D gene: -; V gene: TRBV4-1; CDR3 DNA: TGCGCCAGCAGCCAAGAGTACAGCTACAATGAGCAGTTCTTC; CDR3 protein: CASSQEYSYNEQFF
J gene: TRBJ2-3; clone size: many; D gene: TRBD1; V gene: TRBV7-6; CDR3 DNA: TGTGCCAGCAGCTTAATGGTGAGGGGGCGAGATACGCAGTATTTT; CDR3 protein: CASSLMVRGRDTQYF
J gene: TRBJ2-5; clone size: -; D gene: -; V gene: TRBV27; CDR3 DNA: TGTGCCAGCAGTTCCCACCCGGGGGAGGCCCAGTACTTC; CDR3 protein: CASSSHPGEAQYF